This T cell receptor (beta chain) was identified during a study of OX40 agonist ivuxolimab in advanced cancers. For the study at large: Each dose-escalation patient presented with hepatocellular carcinoma, melanoma, renal cell or head and neck cancer.

Assay: immunoSEQ multiplex PCR; the TCRdb copy retains only in-frame clones and omits some. The sample carries around 65,000 clones, roughly 90% recorded once. Remarks on this clone: Its antigen is unidentified.

The ends were cut back, 0 bases at V and 0 bases at J, with 9 bases in the middle. Germline CDR1 SGHRS, CDR2 YFSETQ. This CDR3 spans 15 amino acids. Findings and limits, study-wide: Researchers report that CD8+ T cells had, on average, more expanded clones than CD4+. Expanded peripheral T cell antigen specificity was not determined. CD4+ and CD8+ blood T cells expanded clonally by week 6 at 0.1 to 3.0 mg/kg.

The sample was CD4+ or CD8+ T cells sorted from blood, taken in a trial of the OX40 agonist ivuxolimab. This TCR came from an adult with an advanced solid tumor such as melanoma, head and neck, liver or kidney cancer. The chain is built from TRBV5-1 and TRBJ1-1; perhaps TRBD1 as D (6 bases). CDR3 in amino acids: CASSLGPGVNTEAFF. DNA for the CDR3: TGCGCCAGCAGCTTGGGGCCAGGGGTGAACACTGAAGCTTTCTTT.